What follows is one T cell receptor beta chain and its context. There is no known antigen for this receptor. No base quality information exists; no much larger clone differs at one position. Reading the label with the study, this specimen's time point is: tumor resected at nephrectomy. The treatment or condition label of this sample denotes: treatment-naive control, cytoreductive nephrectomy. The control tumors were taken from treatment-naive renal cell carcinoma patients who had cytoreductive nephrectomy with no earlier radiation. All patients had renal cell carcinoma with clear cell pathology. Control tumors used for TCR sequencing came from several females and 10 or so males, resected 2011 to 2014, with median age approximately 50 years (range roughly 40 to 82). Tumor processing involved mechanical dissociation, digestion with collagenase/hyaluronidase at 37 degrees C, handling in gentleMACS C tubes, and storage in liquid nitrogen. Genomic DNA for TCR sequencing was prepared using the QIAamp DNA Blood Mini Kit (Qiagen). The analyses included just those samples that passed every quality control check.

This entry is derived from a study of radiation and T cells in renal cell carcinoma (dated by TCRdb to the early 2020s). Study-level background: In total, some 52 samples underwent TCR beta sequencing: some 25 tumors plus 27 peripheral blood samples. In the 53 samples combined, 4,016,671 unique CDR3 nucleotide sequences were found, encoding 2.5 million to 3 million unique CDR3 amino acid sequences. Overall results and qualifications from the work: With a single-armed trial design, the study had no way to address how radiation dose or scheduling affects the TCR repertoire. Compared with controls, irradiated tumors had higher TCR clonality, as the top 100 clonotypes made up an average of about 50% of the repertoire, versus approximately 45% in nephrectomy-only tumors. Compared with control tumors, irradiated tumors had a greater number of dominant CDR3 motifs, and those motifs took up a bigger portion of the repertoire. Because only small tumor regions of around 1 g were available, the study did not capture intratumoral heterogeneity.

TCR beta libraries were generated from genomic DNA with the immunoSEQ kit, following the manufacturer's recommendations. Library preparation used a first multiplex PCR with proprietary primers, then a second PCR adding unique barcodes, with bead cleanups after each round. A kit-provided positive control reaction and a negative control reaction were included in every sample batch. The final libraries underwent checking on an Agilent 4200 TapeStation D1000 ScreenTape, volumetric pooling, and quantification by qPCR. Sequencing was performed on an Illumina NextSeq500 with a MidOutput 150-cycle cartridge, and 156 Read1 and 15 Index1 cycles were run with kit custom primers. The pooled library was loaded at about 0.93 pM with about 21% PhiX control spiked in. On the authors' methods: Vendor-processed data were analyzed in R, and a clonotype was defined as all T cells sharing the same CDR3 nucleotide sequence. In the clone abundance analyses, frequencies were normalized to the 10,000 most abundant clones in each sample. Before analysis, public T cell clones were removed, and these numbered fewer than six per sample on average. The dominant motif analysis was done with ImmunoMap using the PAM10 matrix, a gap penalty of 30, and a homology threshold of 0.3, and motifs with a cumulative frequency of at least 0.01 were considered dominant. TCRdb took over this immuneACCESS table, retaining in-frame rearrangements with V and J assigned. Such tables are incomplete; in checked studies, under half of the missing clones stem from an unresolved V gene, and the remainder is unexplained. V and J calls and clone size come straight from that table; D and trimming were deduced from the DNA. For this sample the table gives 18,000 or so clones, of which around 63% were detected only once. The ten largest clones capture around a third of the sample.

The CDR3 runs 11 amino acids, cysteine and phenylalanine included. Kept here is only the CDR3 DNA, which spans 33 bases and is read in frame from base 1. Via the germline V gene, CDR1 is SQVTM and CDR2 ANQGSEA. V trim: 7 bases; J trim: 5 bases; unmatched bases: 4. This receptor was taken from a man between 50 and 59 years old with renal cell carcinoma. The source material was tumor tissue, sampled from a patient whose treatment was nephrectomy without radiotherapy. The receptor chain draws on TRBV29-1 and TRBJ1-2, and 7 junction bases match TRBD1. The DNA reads TGCAGCGCCCCGACAGGGTATGGCTACACCTTC. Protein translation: CSAPTGYGYTF.